A selection of T cell receptor beta chains follows, all from one sample in a study of blood T cells in healthy people across ages. A single record per CDR3 protein comes from TCRdb applying MiXCR to the 5' RACE reads. The repertoire has about 640,000 distinct CDR3 sequences, approximately 50% of them found once; the top ten carry over 35%. The sequenced material came from blood. These receptor sequences come from a man aged 60-69 years in good health. Both conserved end residues are part of each CDR3. Fields, in order: V gene, J gene, D gene, clone size, CDR3 protein, CDR3 DNA. A D gene is named only where the DNA matches it firmly. The listing skips clone size in some rows; elsewhere it reads once, few, many or a size class.

TRBV11-2	TRBJ2-5	.	.	CASRHGAGYEETQYF	TGTGCCAGCAGACACGGCGCAGGGTATGAAGAGACCCAGTACTTC
TRBV6-1	TRBJ2-5	TRBD1	.	CASSDPTGGKETQYF	TGTGCCAGCAGTGACCCGACAGGGGGCAAAGAGACCCAGTACTTC
TRBV7-2	TRBJ2-5	TRBD2	.	CASSLVAGSGETQYF	TGTGCCAGCAGCTTAGTAGCGGGGTCTGGCGAGACCCAGTACTTC
TRBV20-1	TRBJ2-1	.	.	CSARKVGNEQFF	TGCAGTGCTAGAAAGGTGGGAAATGAGCAGTTCTTC
TRBV20-1	TRBJ1-6	.	.	CSARDRVTSPLHF	TGCAGTGCTAGAGACAGGGTCACTTCACCCCTCCACTTT
TRBV12-3/TRBV12-4	TRBJ2-5	.	few	CASTLDWGQGQETQYF	TGTGCCAGCACTCTAGATTGGGGGCAGGGGCAAGAGACCCAGTACTTC
TRBV6-5	TRBJ2-7	TRBD1	.	CASGQGVEQYF	TGTGCCAGCGGTCAGGGGGTCGAGCAGTACTTC
TRBV27	TRBJ2-5	.	few	CASGTVYQETQYF	TGTGCCAGCGGAACCGTGTACCAAGAGACCCAGTACTTC
TRBV5-1	TRBJ2-1	.	.	CASSLGAGQPYNEQFF	TGCGCCAGCAGCTTAGGGGCAGGGCAGCCCTACAATGAGCAGTTCTTC
TRBV29-1	TRBJ1-2	.	few	CSATTGSYGYTF	TGCAGCGCTACGACAGGCTCCTATGGCTACACCTTC
TRBV5-6	TRBJ2-1	TRBD1	few	CASSPGTGGIDEQFF	TGTGCCAGCAGCCCTGGGACAGGGGGCATCGATGAGCAGTTCTTC
TRBV27	TRBJ1-6	TRBD1	.	CASSSGTGPGSPLHF	TGTGCCAGCAGCTCCGGGACAGGGCCCGGGTCACCCCTCCACTTT
TRBV6-1	TRBJ2-7	TRBD1	.	CASSARLYRGEYEQYF	TGTGCCAGCAGTGCTCGGCTTTACAGGGGGGAGTACGAGCAGTACTTC
TRBV2	TRBJ2-7	.	.	CASLRQGGSYEQYF	TGTGCCAGCCTTAGACAGGGAGGAAGCTACGAGCAGTACTTC
TRBV2	TRBJ2-1	.	.	CASSDRGLGDEQFF	TGTGCCAGCAGTGACCGGGGCCTCGGGGATGAGCAGTTCTTC
TRBV28	TRBJ1-5	TRBD1	.	CASTSQRQGWSQPQHF	TGTGCCAGCACCTCCCAGCGACAGGGATGGAGTCAGCCCCAGCATTTT
TRBV12-3/TRBV12-4	TRBJ2-1	TRBD2	.	CASSLIAGGSYNEQFF	TGTGCCAGCAGTTTAATAGCGGGGGGCTCCTACAATGAGCAGTTCTTC
TRBV10-2	TRBJ2-7	.	few	CASTLYRRSPYEQYF	TGCGCCAGCACCCTTTACAGGAGATCCCCCTACGAGCAGTACTTC
TRBV6-4	TRBJ2-7	.	.	CASSSTAKAPYEQYF	TGTGCCAGCAGTTCAACTGCGAAGGCCCCCTACGAGCAGTACTTC
TRBV20-1	TRBJ2-7	TRBD2	.	CSARRAGNYEQYF	TGCAGTGCCCGTCGAGCGGGGAACTACGAGCAGTACTTC
TRBV20-1	TRBJ1-1	.	.	CSASGESAVTEAFF	TGCAGTGCTAGTGGGGAGAGCGCGGTCACTGAAGCTTTCTTT
TRBV29-1	TRBJ1-1	TRBD1	many	CSVEGQTDTEAFF	TGCAGCGTGGAGGGACAGACGGACACTGAAGCTTTCTTT
TRBV18	TRBJ2-7	.	.	CASSPRVEVEQYF	TGTGCCAGCTCACCCCGAGTTGAGGTCGAGCAGTACTTC
TRBV29-1	TRBJ2-1	TRBD1	.	CSATTGTNEQFF	TGCAGCGCCACGACAGGGACCAATGAGCAGTTCTTC
TRBV6-6	TRBJ2-3	.	.	CASTIRPRTDTQYF	TGTGCCAGCACAATTCGGCCCCGAACAGATACGCAGTATTTT
TRBV6-6	TRBJ1-5	.	.	CASSYSSDQPQHF	TGTGCCAGCAGTTACTCATCGGATCAGCCCCAGCATTTT
TRBV3-1	TRBJ2-3	.	once	CASSQVPTDTQYF	TGTGCCAGCAGCCAAGTCCCCACAGATACGCAGTATTTT
TRBV7-9	TRBJ2-6	.	.	CASTNRDAGSGANVLTF	TGTGCCAGCACCAATCGGGACGCCGGCTCTGGGGCCAACGTCCTGACTTTC
TRBV7-8	TRBJ2-3	.	.	CASSPGLRGADTQYF	TGTGCCAGCAGCCCCGGTTTGCGAGGGGCAGATACGCAGTATTTT
TRBV18	TRBJ2-7	.	once	CASSAGPYEQYF	TGTGCCAGCTCAGCTGGACCGTACGAGCAGTACTTC
TRBV2	TRBJ2-1	.	few	CASVRGRNEQFF	TGTGCCAGCGTCCGTGGAAGGAATGAGCAGTTCTTC
TRBV7-8	TRBJ1-6	.	.	CASSLGGADSPLHF	TGTGCCAGCAGCTTAGGAGGGGCGGATTCACCCCTCCACTTT
TRBV4-1	TRBJ1-2	TRBD1	few	CASSQRTGLGGYTF	TGCGCCAGCAGCCAGAGGACAGGACTGGGTGGCTACACCTTC
TRBV29-1	TRBJ1-1	.	.	CSATPRLNTEAFF	TGCAGCGCAACCCCACGGCTGAACACTGAAGCTTTCTTT
TRBV5-1	TRBJ2-3	.	.	CASSLQGSGADTQYF	TGCGCCAGCAGCCTACAGGGCTCGGGCGCAGATACGCAGTATTTT
TRBV29-1	TRBJ2-7	TRBD1	.	CSVGQDSYEQYF	TGCAGCGTCGGACAGGACTCCTACGAGCAGTACTTC
TRBV4-1	TRBJ1-2	.	.	CASSQGVGRILDGYTF	TGCGCCAGCAGCCAAGGGGTTGGGCGAATTTTAGACGGCTACACCTTC